The 14 T cell receptor beta chains presented below share a single source sample, sequenced in a study of cytomegalovirus exposure and HLA in healthy donors. Amplification used 60 Vbeta primers and 13 Jbeta primers. Only in-frame clones appear in the TCRdb table, and some are missing; sequencing was by immunoSEQ multiplex PCR. The sample has 180,000 or so clones, around 80% seen once. The source material was PBMCs. The source is a woman in her 30s in good health and CMV-seronegative.

The V and J genes are TRBV7-3 and TRBJ2-3; D remains unclear. V lost 5 bases and J lost 4, with 19 bases in between. Germline assignment: CDR1 SGHTA and CDR2 FQGTGA. The CDR3 length is 16 residues. CDR3 amino acids: CASSPALFWAPDTQYF. CDR3 in DNA: TGTGCCAGCAGCCCTGCTTTATTTTGGGCCCCAGATACGCAGTATTTT. The complete variable domain, with remaining parts taken from reference TRBV7-3 and TRBJ2-3, reads GAGVSQTPSNKVTEKGKYVELRCDPISGHTALYWYRQSLGQGPEFLIYFQGTGAADDSGLPNDRFFAVRPEGSVSTLKIQRTERGDSAVYLCASSPALFWAPDTQYFGPGTRLTVL.

The chain's CDR3 is CAWNTGYTEKLFF. DNA of the CDR3: TGTGCCTGGAATACAGGGTATACCGAAAAACTGTTTTTT. V and J are TRBV30 and TRBJ1-4, with D perhaps matching TRBD1 (6 bases). This CDR3 has 13 residues. From germline, CDR1 is GTSNPN and CDR2 SVGIG (reference sequence). V dropped 4 bases and J dropped 8 bases, with 14 bases sitting between them. The whole variable domain, remainder taken from reference TRBV30 and TRBJ1-4, is SQTIHQWPATLVQPVGSPLSLECTVEGTSNPNLYWYRQAAGRGLQLLFYSVGIGQISSEVPQNLSASRPQDRQFILSSKKLLLSDSGFYLCAWNTGYTEKLFFGSGTQLSVL.

The rearrangement uses TRBV4-3 and TRBJ2-7, with a tentative D call TRBD1 (6 bases). V dropped 2 bases and J dropped 3 bases, with 14 bases sitting between them. This CDR3 contains 15 residues. Germline CDR1 and CDR2: LGHNA and YSLEER. The DNA for the CDR3 is TGCGCCAGCAGCCAACCCGGGACAATAAACTACGAGCAGTACTTC. This gives the protein CASSQPGTINYEQYF.

The rearrangement links TRBV30 to TRBJ2-5; D not certain. The CDR3 contains 10 residues. Trimming pared 5 bases from V and 3 bases from J, leaving 4 bases between. Germline V gene lookup returns CDR1 GTSNPN and CDR2 SVGIG (reference sequence). This CDR3 reads CAWGEETQYF. CDR3 DNA sequence: TGTGCCTGGGGAGAAGAGACCCAGTACTTC.

This clone was found a few times. V usage is TRBV5-1 and J usage is TRBJ2-1; D remains ambiguous. Deletions cut 4 bases from V and 1 base from J, with 6 bases between. The CDR3 sequence is 13 residues long. CDR1 is SGHRS, CDR2 YFSETQ, per germline. This CDR3 is CASSPGSYNEQFF. The CDR3 bases are TGCGCCAGCAGCCCAGGATCCTACAATGAGCAGTTCTTC. Full variable domain (rest looked up from reference TRBV5-1 and TRBJ2-1): KAGVTQTPRYLIKTRGQQVTLSCSPISGHRSVSWYQQTPGQGLQFLFEYFSETQRNKGNFPGRFSGRQFSNSRSEMNVSTLELGDSALYLCASSPGSYNEQFFGPGTRLTVL.

The chain couples TRBV7-8 to TRBJ2-4; weak D call: TRBD2 (6 bases). The germline gives CDR1 SGHVS, CDR2 FQNEAQ. The CDR3 runs to 17 residues. V was pared by 2 bases and J by 0 bases, with 14 bases between. The CDR3 loop is CASSLSVGGIAKNIQYF. CDR3 DNA sequence: TGTGCCAGCAGCTTAAGTGTTGGGGGGATAGCCAAAAACATTCAGTACTTC.

This chain joins TRBV2 and TRBJ1-4; D ambiguous. From germline, CDR1 is SNHLY and CDR2 FYNNEI. Trimming removed 3 bases from V and 7 bases from J, with 3 bases in between. This CDR3 spans 11 amino acids. CDR3 DNA: TGTGCCAGCAGTGATAGTGAAAAACTGTTTTTT. Translated, it gives CASSDSEKLFF.

The genes are TRBV4-2 and TRBJ2-7, with D tentatively TRBD1 (5 bases). This CDR3 has 16 amino acids. Per germline, CDR1 LGHNA and CDR2 YNFKEQ. Trimming shortened V by 4 bases and J by 0 bases, and 16 bases separated the two germline ends. Here the CDR3 DNA reads TGTGCCAGCAGCCTCGGAGCACAGGCCTACTCCTACGAGCAGTACTTC. Amino acids: CASSLGAQAYSYEQYF.

The V call is TRBV2, the J call TRBJ1-1; a weak D match, TRBD1 (5 bases). Germline assignment: CDR1 SNHLY and CDR2 FYNNEI. Deletions cut 6 bases from V and 1 base from J, with 15 bases between. The CDR3 consists of 15 residues. The CDR3 coding sequence is TGTGCCAGCAGGGGACGGGGGGGGAGGAACACTGAAGCTTTCTTT. It specifies CASRGRGGRNTEAFF.

The chain uses TRBV5-6 and TRBJ1-6; D is possibly TRBD1 (6 bases). CDR1 and CDR2 (germline): SGHDT, YYEEEE. V dropped 4 bases and J dropped 8 bases, with 19 bases sitting between them. The CDR3 contains 16 residues. The CDR3 bases are TGTGCCAGCAGCCCCGCACAGGGAATAGGGTATTCACCCCTCCACTTT. Protein sequence: CASSPAQGIGYSPLHF.

To note about this clone: Other DNA sequences in the sample encode the same CDR3. The CDR3 coding sequence is TGCGCCAGCAGCTTGGGTCGCGGGAACACTGAAGCTTTCTTT. Translating gives CASSLGRGNTEAFF. The chain couples TRBV5-1 to TRBJ1-1, with D unclear. CDR1 and CDR2 (germline): SGHRS, YFSETQ. The CDR3 is 14 amino acids. V lost 0 bases and J lost 1, with 7 bases in between.

V is TRBV7-2 and J is TRBJ2-5, with D possibly TRBD1 on 5 matching bases. Germline CDR1 SGHTA, CDR2 FQGNSA. V gave up 5 bases and J gave up 5 bases, with 18 bases separating them. This CDR3 region has 15 residues. This CDR3 reads CASSVDPRAEETQYF. CDR3 DNA: TGTGCCAGCAGCGTTGACCCCAGGGCGGAGGAGACCCAGTACTTC. Together with reference TRBV7-2 and TRBJ2-5, the CDR3 gives the full variable domain: GAGVSQSPSNKVTEKGKDVELRCDPISGHTALYWYRQSLGQGLEFLIYFQGNSAPDKSGLPSDRFSAERTGGSVSTLTIQRTQQEDSAVYLCASSVDPRAEETQYFGPGTRLLVL.

The V call is TRBV5-1, the J call TRBJ2-1, with 9 bases that match TRBD2. With 1 base clipped from V and 5 bases from J, the junction kept 4 bases outside the gene matches. This CDR3 spans 15 amino acids. Germline lookup yields CDR1 SGHRS and CDR2 YFSETQ. This chain's CDR3 is CASSLMRGGHNEQFF. The CDR3 DNA sequence: TGCGCCAGCAGCTTGATGCGGGGGGGGCACAATGAGCAGTTCTTC.

This clone was observed once. J is TRBJ2-3 and V is TRBV5-1; 8 bases match TRBD1. From germline, CDR1 is SGHRS and CDR2 YFSETQ. Trimming at V came to 2 bases and at J to 5 bases, leaving 10 bases not matched to a gene. CDR3 length: 16 residues. CDR3 residues: CASSLSPTGARDTQYF. The DNA of the CDR3 is TGCGCCAGCAGCTTATCCCCGACAGGGGCCAGAGATACGCAGTATTTT.